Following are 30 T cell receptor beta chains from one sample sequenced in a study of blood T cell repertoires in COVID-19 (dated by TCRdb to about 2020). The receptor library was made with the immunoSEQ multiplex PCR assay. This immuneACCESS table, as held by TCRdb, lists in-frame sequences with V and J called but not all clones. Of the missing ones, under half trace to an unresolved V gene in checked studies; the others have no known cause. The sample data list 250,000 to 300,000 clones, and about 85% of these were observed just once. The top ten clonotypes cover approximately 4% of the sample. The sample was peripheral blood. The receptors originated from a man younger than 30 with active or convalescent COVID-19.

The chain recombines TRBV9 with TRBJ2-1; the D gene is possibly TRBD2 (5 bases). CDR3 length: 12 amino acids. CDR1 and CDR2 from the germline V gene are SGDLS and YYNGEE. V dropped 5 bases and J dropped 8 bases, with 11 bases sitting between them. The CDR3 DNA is TGTGCCAGCAGTGCCGGGCGGGATGAGCAGTTCTTC. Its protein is CASSAGRDEQFF. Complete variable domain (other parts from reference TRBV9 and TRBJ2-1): DSGVTQTPKHLITATGQRVTLRCSPRSGDLSVYWYQQSLDQGLQFLIQYYNGEERAKGNILERFSAQQFPDLHSELNLSSLELGDSALYFCASSAGRDEQFFGPGTRLTVL.

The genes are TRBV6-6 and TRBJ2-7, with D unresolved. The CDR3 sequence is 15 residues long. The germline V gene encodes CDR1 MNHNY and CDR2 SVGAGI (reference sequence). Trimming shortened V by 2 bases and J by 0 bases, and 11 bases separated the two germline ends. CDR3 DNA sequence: TGTGCCAGCAGTTACGGTTCGTTCAGCTCCTACGAGCAGTACTTC. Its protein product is CASSYGSFSSYEQYF.

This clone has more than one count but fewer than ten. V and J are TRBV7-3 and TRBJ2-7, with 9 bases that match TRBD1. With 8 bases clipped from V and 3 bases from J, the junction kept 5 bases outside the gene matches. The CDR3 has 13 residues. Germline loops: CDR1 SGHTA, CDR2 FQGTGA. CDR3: CASGKGQGYEQYF. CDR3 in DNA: TGTGCCAGCGGAAAGGGACAGGGCTACGAGCAGTACTTC.

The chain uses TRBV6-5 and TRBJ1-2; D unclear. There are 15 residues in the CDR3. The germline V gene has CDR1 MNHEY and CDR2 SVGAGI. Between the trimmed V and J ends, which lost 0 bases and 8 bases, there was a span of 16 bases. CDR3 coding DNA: TGTGCCAGCAGTTACTCGTTTACGGGAGTTAAGGGCTACACCTTC. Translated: CASSYSFTGVKGYTF.

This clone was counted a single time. As DNA, the CDR3 is TGCGCCAGCAGCCAAGACCTAGAAACGGGTGATGAGCAGTTCTTC. Its translation is CASSQDLETGDEQFF. This rearrangement joins TRBV4-1 to TRBJ2-1, with no clear D. Germline CDR1 is MGHRA and CDR2 is YSYEKL. V lost 0 bases and J 8 bases, leaving 14 bases between the germline ends. The length of the CDR3 is 15 residues.

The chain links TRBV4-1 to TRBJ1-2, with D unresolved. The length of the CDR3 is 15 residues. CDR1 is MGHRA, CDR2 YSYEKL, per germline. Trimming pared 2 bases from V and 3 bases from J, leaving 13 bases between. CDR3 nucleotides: TGCGCCAGCAGCCAACCGGGCGGGAGGGACTATGGCTACACCTTC. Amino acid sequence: CASSQPGGRDYGYTF.

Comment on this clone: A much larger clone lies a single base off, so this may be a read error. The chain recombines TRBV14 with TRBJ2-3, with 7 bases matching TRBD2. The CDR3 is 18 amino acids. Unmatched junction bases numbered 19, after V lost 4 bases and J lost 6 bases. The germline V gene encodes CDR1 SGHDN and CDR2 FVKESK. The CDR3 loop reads CASSRAGFLSGRADTQYF. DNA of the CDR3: TGTGCCAGCAGCCGCGCCGGGTTCCTAAGTGGGAGGGCTGATACGCAGTATTTT.

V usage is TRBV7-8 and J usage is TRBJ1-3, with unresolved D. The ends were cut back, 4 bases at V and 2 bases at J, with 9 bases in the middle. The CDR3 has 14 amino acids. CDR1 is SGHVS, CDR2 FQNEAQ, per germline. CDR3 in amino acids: CASSSFRPGNTIYF. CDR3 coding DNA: TGTGCCAGCAGCTCTTTCAGGCCTGGAAACACCATATATTTT.

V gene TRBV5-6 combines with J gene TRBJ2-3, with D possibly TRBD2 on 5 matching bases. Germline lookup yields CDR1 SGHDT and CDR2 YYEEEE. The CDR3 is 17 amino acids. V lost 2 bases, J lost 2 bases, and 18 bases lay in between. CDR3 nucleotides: TGTGCCAGCAGCTTAGGTCCTCCCGGACTCACCACAGATACGCAGTATTTT. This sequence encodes CASSLGPPGLTTDTQYF.

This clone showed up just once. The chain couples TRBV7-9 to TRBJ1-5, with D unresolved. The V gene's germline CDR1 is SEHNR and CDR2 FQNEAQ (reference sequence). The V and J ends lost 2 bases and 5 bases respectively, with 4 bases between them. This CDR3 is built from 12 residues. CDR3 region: CASSLFDQPQHF. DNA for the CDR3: TGTGCCAGCAGCTTATTCGATCAGCCCCAGCATTTT.

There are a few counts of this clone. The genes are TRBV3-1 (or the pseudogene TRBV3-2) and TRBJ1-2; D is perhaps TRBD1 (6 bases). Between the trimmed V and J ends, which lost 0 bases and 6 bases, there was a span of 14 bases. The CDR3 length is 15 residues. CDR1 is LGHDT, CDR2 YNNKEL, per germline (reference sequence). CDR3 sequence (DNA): TGTGCCAGCAGCCAAGAGCAGGGGAGTATGGATGGCTACACCTTC. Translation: CASSQEQGSMDGYTF.

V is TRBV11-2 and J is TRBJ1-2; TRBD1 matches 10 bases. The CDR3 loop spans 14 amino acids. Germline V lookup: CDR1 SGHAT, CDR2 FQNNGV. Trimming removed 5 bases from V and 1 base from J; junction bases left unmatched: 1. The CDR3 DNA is TGTGCCAGCAGCCGGGACAGGGGTAACTATGGCTACACCTTC. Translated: CASSRDRGNYGYTF.

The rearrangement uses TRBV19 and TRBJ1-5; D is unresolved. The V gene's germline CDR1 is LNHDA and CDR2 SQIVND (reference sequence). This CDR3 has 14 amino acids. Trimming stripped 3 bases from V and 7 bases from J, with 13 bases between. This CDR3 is CASSIIRDPQPQHF. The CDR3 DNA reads TGTGCCAGTAGTATTATCCGGGATCCCCAGCCCCAGCATTTT.

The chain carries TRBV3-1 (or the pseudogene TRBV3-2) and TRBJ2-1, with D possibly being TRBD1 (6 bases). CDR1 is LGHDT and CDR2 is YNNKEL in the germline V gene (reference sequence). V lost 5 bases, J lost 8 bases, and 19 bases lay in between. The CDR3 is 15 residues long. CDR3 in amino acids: CASSTTLTGGDEQFF. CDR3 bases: TGTGCCAGCAGCACAACCTTGACAGGTGGCGATGAGCAGTTCTTC.

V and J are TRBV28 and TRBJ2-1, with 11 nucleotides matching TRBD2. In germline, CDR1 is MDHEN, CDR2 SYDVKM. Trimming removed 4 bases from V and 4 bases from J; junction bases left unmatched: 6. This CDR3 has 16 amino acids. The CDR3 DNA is TGTGCCAGCAGTTCCCTAGCGGGAGGACCTTACAATGAGCAGTTCTTC. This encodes CASSSLAGGPYNEQFF.

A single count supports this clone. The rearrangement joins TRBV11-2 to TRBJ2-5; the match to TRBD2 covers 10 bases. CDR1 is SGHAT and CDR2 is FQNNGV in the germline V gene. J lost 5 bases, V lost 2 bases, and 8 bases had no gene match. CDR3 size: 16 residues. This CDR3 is CASSLLTAGGRETQYF. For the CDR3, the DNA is TGTGCCAGCAGCTTACTGACAGCGGGGGGGAGGGAGACCCAGTACTTC.

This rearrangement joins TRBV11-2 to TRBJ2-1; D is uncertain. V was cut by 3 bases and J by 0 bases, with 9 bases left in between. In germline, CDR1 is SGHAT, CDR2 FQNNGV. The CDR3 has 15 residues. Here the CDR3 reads CASSFGFSSYNEQFF. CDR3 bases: TGTGCCAGCAGCTTCGGGTTCAGCTCCTACAATGAGCAGTTCTTC.

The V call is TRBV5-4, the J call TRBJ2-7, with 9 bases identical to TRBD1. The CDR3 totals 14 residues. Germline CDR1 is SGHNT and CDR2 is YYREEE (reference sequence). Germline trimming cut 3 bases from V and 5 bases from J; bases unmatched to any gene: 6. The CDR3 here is CASSYRDRVHEQYF. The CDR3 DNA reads TGTGCCAGCAGCTACCGGGACAGGGTACACGAGCAGTACTTC.

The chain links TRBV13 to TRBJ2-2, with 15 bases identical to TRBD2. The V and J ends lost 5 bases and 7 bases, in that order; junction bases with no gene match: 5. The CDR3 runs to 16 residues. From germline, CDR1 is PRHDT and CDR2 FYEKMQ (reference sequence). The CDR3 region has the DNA TGTGCCAGCAGCCCGGGACTAGCGGGAGGTCTCGGGGAGCTGTTTTTT. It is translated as CASSPGLAGGLGELFF.

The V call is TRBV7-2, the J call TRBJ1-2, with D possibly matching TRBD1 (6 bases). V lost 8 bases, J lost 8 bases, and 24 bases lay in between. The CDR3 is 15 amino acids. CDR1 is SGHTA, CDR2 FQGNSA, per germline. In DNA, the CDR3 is TGTGCCAGCCAGATATGGGGGGGCGCAGAATACGGCTACACCTTC. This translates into CASQIWGGAEYGYTF.

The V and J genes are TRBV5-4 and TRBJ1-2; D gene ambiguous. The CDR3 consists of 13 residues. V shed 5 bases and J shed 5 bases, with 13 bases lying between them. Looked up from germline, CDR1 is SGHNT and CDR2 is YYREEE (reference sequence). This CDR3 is CASSHSDGYGYTF. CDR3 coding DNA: TGTGCCAGCAGTCATTCAGACGGGTATGGCTACACCTTC. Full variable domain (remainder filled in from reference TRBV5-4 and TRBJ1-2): ETGVTQSPTHLIKTRGQQVTLRCSSQSGHNTVSWYQQALGQGPQFIFQYYREEENGRGNFPPRFSGLQFPNYSSELNVNALELDDSALYLCASSHSDGYGYTFGSGTRLTVV.

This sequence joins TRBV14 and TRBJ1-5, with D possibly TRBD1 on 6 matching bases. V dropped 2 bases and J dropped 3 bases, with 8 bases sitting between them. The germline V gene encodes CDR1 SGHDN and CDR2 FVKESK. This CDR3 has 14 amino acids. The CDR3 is CASSQRQVNQPQHF. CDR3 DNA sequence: TGTGCCAGCAGCCAACGACAGGTCAATCAGCCCCAGCATTTT.

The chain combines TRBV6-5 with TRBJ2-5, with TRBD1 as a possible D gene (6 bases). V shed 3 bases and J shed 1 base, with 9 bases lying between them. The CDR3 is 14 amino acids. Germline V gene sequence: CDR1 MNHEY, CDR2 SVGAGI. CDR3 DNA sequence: TGTGCCAGCAGTTATACAGGGCTCCAAGAGACCCAGTACTTC. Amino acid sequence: CASSYTGLQETQYF.

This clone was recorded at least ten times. The CDR3 DNA is TGTGCCAGTAGTATAGAAGGAGGCCGACGTTTAGCTGGGGAGCTGTTTTTT. Protein sequence: CASSIEGGRRLAGELFF. The chain joins TRBV19 to TRBJ2-2; a weak D match, TRBD2 (5 bases). The CDR3 loop spans 17 amino acids. Germline CDR1 LNHDA, CDR2 SQIVND (reference sequence). The V end was cut by 0 bases, the J end by 8 bases, with 19 bases between.

CDR3 nucleotide sequence: TGTGCCAGCAGTTTGTTGGAGGCGGGGAGCTCCTACGAGCAGTACTTC. It encodes CASSLLEAGSSYEQYF. V is TRBV28 and J is TRBJ2-7; a weak D match, TRBD2 (6 bases). This CDR3 comprises 16 residues. CDR1 and CDR2 (germline): MDHEN, SYDVKM. The germline V and J ends were trimmed by 3 bases and 0 bases, with 15 bases remaining between them.

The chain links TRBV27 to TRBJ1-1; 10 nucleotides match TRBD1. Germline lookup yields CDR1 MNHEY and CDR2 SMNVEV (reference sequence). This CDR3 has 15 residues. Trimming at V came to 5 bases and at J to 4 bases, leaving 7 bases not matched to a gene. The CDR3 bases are TGTGCCAGCAGTCCCTCGACAGGGGGCCTCACTGAAGCTTTCTTT. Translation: CASSPSTGGLTEAFF.

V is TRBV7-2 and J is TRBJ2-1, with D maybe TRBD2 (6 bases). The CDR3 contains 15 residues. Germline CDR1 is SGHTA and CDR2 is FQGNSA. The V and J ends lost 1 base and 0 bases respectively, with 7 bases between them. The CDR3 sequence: CASSLDGGSYNEQFF. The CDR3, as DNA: TGTGCCAGCAGCTTAGACGGGGGCTCCTACAATGAGCAGTTCTTC.

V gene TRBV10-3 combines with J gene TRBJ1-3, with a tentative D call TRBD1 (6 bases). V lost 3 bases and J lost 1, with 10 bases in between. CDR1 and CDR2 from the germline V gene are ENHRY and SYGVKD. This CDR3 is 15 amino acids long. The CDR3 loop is CAISDTGKSGNTIYF. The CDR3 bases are TGTGCCATCAGTGATACAGGGAAATCTGGAAACACCATATATTTT.

CDR3 amino acids: CASSQGQNSNQPQHF. CDR3 nucleotide sequence: TGTGCCAGCAGCCAAGGACAAAATAGCAATCAGCCCCAGCATTTT. V is TRBV3-1 (or the pseudogene TRBV3-2) and J is TRBJ1-5, with D hard to call. The CDR3 sequence is 15 residues long. Trimming stripped 1 base from V and 0 bases from J, with 7 bases between. CDR1 and CDR2 (germline): LGHDT, YNNKEL (reference sequence).

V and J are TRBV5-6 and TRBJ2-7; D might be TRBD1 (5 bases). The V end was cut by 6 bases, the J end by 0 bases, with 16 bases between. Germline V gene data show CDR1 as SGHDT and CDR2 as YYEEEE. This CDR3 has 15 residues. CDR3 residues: CASKPTGEGSYEQYF. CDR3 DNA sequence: TGTGCCAGCAAACCTACAGGCGAAGGCTCCTACGAGCAGTACTTC.